This T cell receptor (beta chain) was obtained from a study of T cells after yellow fever vaccination (dated by TCRdb to the late 2010s). With respect to the entire study: Libraries from fractions with low cell numbers were prepared with the SMART-Seq v4 Ultra Low Input RNA kit. Two healthy male donors made up the cohort, one aged 18 to 30 years and the other aged 30 to 40 years. Bulk PBMC replicates and cell subsets were isolated from blood drawn at multiple timepoints before and after both primary and secondary immunization. Bulk TCR alpha and beta repertoires were sequenced longitudinally to track T-cell clones before and after primary and booster YFV17D yellow fever vaccination.

TCR cDNA was synthesized by 5'RACE template switching, through which a universal primer site and unique molecular identifiers were introduced. Priming of cDNA synthesis was performed from both the TCR alpha and TCR beta constant segments. Library amplification used two PCR steps, and the second PCR step added sample barcodes and sequencing adapters. Sequencing of libraries was performed on Illumina HiSeq 2500 (2x100 bp) or NovaSeq (2x150 bp). As for the authors' bioinformatics: Demultiplexing of reads and collapsing into UMI consensus sequences were performed with MIGEC, and V(D)J alignment was carried out with MiXCR. Using edgeR on replicate PBMC samples, clonotypes were called vaccine-responding if FDR was below 0.01 and the log2 fold change was above 5 up to day 15. Bulk clonotypes were assigned CD4 or CD8 identity according to which sequenced CD4 or CD8 repertoire held them at higher abundance. The public reads were reprocessed in TCRdb via fastp at Q25 and MiXCR, keeping in-frame beta chains. For every CDR3 protein sequence, its rows merge into one entry that carries the most common genes and DNA. It is TCRdb's table, rather than the study itself, that gives the V and J calls and clone size. For this sample the table gives about 58,000 distinct CDR3 sequences, of which around 6.9% were detected only once. The ten largest clones add up to about 40% of the sample.

The CDR3 starts with the cysteine, ends with the phenylalanine, and has 11 residues. Only the CDR3 region is kept as DNA, spanning 33 bases read in frame from base 1. The germline V gene (reference sequence) supplies CDR1 DFQATT and CDR2 SNEGSKA. The germline ends are 3 bases apart after V is trimmed by 3 bases and J by 1 base. In this sample, this clonotype turned up many times. Its antigen is unknown. Base qualities are missing; no much larger clone stands one base away. Study-wide findings and limitations: Computational filtering was needed because FACS-sorted repertoires could contain abundant contaminating clonotypes from the bulk population. A small share of clonotypes occurred in both CD4 and CD8 compartments, likely arising from convergent recombination. The secondary T-cell response was weaker than the primary response but faster, peaking on day 5 instead of day 15. Most clones expanded after primary vaccination were re-detected after the booster (almost 97% of CD4 and approximately 89% of CD8), suggesting broad memory maintenance. Because the study included only two donors, the extent to which the findings can be generalized is limited.

Explained via the paper, the treatment or condition label denotes: live attenuated yellow fever vaccine strain. PBMCs were isolated from peripheral blood using a standard Ficoll-Paque protocol. Dynabeads CD4 and CD8 positive selection kits were used to isolate CD4 and CD8 T-cell fractions. TriZol was used to extract RNA from bulk PBMCs, CD4 and CD8 fractions, and dextramer-positive and dextramer-negative fractions. This clonotype was obtained from a man aged 18 to 29 who received the YFV17D yellow fever vaccine. The rearrangement combines TRBV20-1 with TRBJ2-5, with no reliable assignment of the D segment. The specimen was CD8+ T cells sorted from PBMCs, collected on the day of the first yellow fever vaccination. CDR3 loop: CSASTQETQYF. The DNA sequence is given as TGCAGTGCTAGCACCCAAGAGACCCAGTACTTC.